The source of this T cell receptor beta chain is a study of CD8+CD57+ T cells in acquired aplastic anemia. Background on the study: DNA recovered from sorted CD4+ and CD8+ cells had a mean of roughly 3 ug. Findings and caveats of the study: Around 29 CD8+ CDR3 sequences were shared between patients and controls.

Patients included in sequencing had previously demonstrated CD8+CD57+ cell expansion by flow cytometry. Acquired aplastic anemia of severe grade affected all patients. The study profiled TCR beta VDJ and CDR3 using genomic DNA as template. One entry per CDR3 protein results from TCRdb running MiXCR on the reads. The repertoire holds approximately 220,000 distinct CDR3 sequences, with approximately 50% as singletons. Germline V gene lookup returns CDR1 MNHEY and CDR2 SMNVEV (reference sequence). Trimming stripped 6 bases from V and 4 bases from J, with 15 bases between. This CDR3 comprises 14 residues. About this clonotype: The antigen remains undetermined.

Sequencing was done on a sample of sorted CD4+, CD8+, or CD8+CD57+ T cells (not recorded which) from PBMCs. This sequence originates from a human donor with aplastic anemia. The chain has TRBV27 and TRBJ1-1; no clear D gene. CDR3 sequence reads: CASSPRTGSTEAFF. CDR3 DNA: TGTGCCAGCAGCCCCCGGACGGGGAGCACTGAAGCTTTCTTT.